This TCR beta chain was sequenced in a study of cytomegalovirus exposure and HLA in healthy donors. Findings of the study overall: Among the CMV-associated chains, three were confirmed in vitro as specific for CMV antigens. Many donors carried some public TCRs, although rarity characterized most TCR sequences.

Per the germline V gene, CDR1 is SGHDN and CDR2 is FVKESK. CDR3 size: 15 residues. Trimming removed 6 bases from V and 6 bases from J; junction bases left unmatched: 10. PCR primers comprised 60 Vbeta and 13 Jbeta primers. Libraries were prepared by immunoSEQ multiplex PCR; TCRdb keeps only in-frame clonotypes and omits some of them. The sample carries about 200,000 clones, around 80% recorded once. Only one count was recorded for this clone. Its antigen is unknown. The sequence was collected from a woman aged 25 to 39 in good health and CMV-seropositive. The sequencing sample was made of PBMCs. The V call is TRBV14, the J call TRBJ1-4; 7 positions match TRBD1. The CDR3 DNA sequence: TGTGCCAGCAGAGGTCGGGACAGTTGGGATGAAAAACTGTTTTTT. It specifies CASRGRDSWDEKLFF.